Reported below is one T cell receptor beta chain. The data belong to a study of control samples from healthy donors and cancer patients. CDR3 size: 19 residues. Trimming pared 2 bases from V and 9 bases from J, leaving 29 bases between. Germline V gene lookup returns CDR1 SGHTA and CDR2 FQGNSA. Using immunoSEQ multiplex PCR, the repertoire was profiled, and TCRdb retains in-frame clones only, with some absent. The sample lists tens of thousands of clones; 91% were seen once. The sample comprised blood. The sequence was collected from a man in his thirties or forties in good health. This chain joins TRBV7-2 and TRBJ2-1; D is possibly TRBD1 (5 bases). The CDR3 bases are TGTGCCAGCAGCTTATTGGTCAGTGGTGGGGCAGAGTCCAAAGGTGAGCAGTTCTTC. It codes for CASSLLVSGGAESKGEQFF.